A selection of T cell receptor beta chains follows, all from one sample in a study of blood T cells in healthy people across ages. TCRdb passed the 5' RACE reads through MiXCR, listing each CDR3 protein once. In the table there are roughly 730,000 distinct CDR3 sequences, approximately 60% of which are singletons. The sequenced material came from blood. The origin of the receptors is a man aged 40-50 years in good health. Both conserved end residues are part of each CDR3. D genes are given only for firm matches. Size is stated for part of the rows, as once, few or many counts, or as a class when the clone is expanded.

j_call v_call d_call clone_size cdr3_nt cdr3_aa
TRBJ2-3 TRBV7-6 TRBD2 - TGTGCCAGCAGCTCCCGGGGGGGAGGCGTTACTAGCCCTCGGGGAGATACGCAGTATTTT CASSSRGGGVTSPRGDTQYF
TRBJ2-7 TRBV10-3 - few TGTGCCATCAGTGAGAGCCCAGGTACGAGGGAGCAGTACTTC CAISESPGTREQYF
TRBJ2-3 TRBV18 TRBD2 - TGTGCCAGCTCACCACCGGGACTAGCAGATACGCAGTATTTT CASSPPGLADTQYF
TRBJ2-7 TRBV9 TRBD1 - TGTGCCAGCAACGTAGGTACAGGGGCCTACGAGCAGTACTTC CASNVGTGAYEQYF
TRBJ2-5 TRBV10-3 TRBD1 once TGTGCCATCGGCTCCGGGACAGGGGTCTACGGGCAGTACTTC CAIGSGTGVYGQYF
TRBJ2-1 TRBV4-3 TRBD2 - TGCGCCAGCAGCCAAGAACTAGCGGGAGGGCCCGGTGAGCAGTTCTTC CASSQELAGGPGEQFF
TRBJ2-1 TRBV11-2 - - TGTGCCAGCAGCTTAACACAGGCCTTCTACAATGAGCAGTTCTTC CASSLTQAFYNEQFF
TRBJ2-1 TRBV7-2 - - TGTGCCAGCAGCTCAAACCGGGACACCGCTTGGAATGAGCAGTTCTTC CASSSNRDTAWNEQFF
TRBJ2-1 TRBV29-1 TRBD1 - TGCAGCGTTTTTACTAGGGGGCACCCAGGGTCCAATGAGCAGTTCTTC CSVFTRGHPGSNEQFF
TRBJ1-1 TRBV5-4 - - TGTGCCAGCAGCTTGGCGGGAGAATCTAACACTGAAGCTTTCTTT CASSLAGESNTEAFF
TRBJ2-2 TRBV11-2 TRBD1 few TGTGCCAGCAATACACTCAGGGGGCGGACCGGGGAGCTGTTTTTT CASNTLRGRTGELFF
TRBJ2-1 TRBV5-1 TRBD2 - TGCGCCAGCAGCGAAACTAGCGGGAGTGGTGAGCAGTTCTTC CASSETSGSGEQFF
TRBJ2-1 TRBV3-1 - few TGTGCCAGCAGCCAAGTAACTGTAAATGAGCAGTTCTTC CASSQVTVNEQFF
TRBJ2-7 TRBV23-1 - few TGCGCCAGCAGTCAATCCCTCTTGGAGCAGTACTTC CASSQSLLEQYF
TRBJ2-1 TRBV9 - - TGTGCCAGCAGCACCCCAGGGGTCGCCGAGCAGTTCTTC CASSTPGVAEQFF
TRBJ2-7 TRBV27 - - TGTGCCAGCAGTTTCGCATCGTTCTACGAGCAGTACTTC CASSFASFYEQYF
TRBJ2-7 TRBV15 - - TGTGCCACCAGCCCCCGTGGCAGCACCTACGAGCAGTACTTC CATSPRGSTYEQYF
TRBJ2-3 TRBV20-1 TRBD2 - TGCAGTGCGGAAACCGGGACTAGGAGCACAGATACGCAGTATTTT CSAETGTRSTDTQYF
TRBJ2-3 TRBV6-6 TRBD1 few TGTGCCAGCAGCTACTCCGGGACAGGGTTGACAGATACGCAGTATTTT CASSYSGTGLTDTQYF
TRBJ2-5 TRBV15 TRBD2 few TGTGCCACCAGCAGAGATGTTAGCGGGAAATTGCGCCAAGAGACCCAGTACTTC CATSRDVSGKLRQETQYF
TRBJ2-1 TRBV5-1 - - TGCGCCAGCAGCTTACAGGACAGCCCTTACAATGAGCAGTTCTTC CASSLQDSPYNEQFF
TRBJ2-5 TRBV13 TRBD1 - TGTGCCAGCAGCTTAGTCCCAGGGGGCCGAGAGACCCAGTACTTC CASSLVPGGRETQYF
TRBJ1-6 TRBV6-6 - - TGTGCCAGCGCGCGTGCCGGTACCCTTTATAATTCACCCCTCCACTTT CASARAGTLYNSPLHF
TRBJ1-4 TRBV20-1 TRBD1 - TGCAGTGCCGAAGGGACAGCGACTAATGAAAAACTGTTTTTT CSAEGTATNEKLFF
TRBJ1-1 TRBV30 TRBD1 once TGTGCCTGGAGCCCAGGGGGGCGCACTGAAGCTTTCTTT CAWSPGGRTEAFF
TRBJ1-6 TRBV20-1 TRBD1 - TGCAGTGCCCCAGACAGGGTGAGTTATGATTCACCCCTCCACTTT CSAPDRVSYDSPLHF
TRBJ2-7 TRBV6-2/TRBV6-3 TRBD2 - TGTGCCAGCAGTTACTTGGCTAGCGGGAGCTCCGAGCAGTACTTC CASSYLASGSSEQYF
TRBJ2-7 TRBV5-8 - - TGTGCCAGCATAGGAGTGGCTGGGGAGCAGTACTTC CASIGVAGEQYF
TRBJ2-5 TRBV7-8 TRBD2 few TGTGCCAGCAGCTTTCTAGCGGACCAAGAGACCCAGTACTTC CASSFLADQETQYF
TRBJ2-3 TRBV20-1 TRBD2 - TGCAGTGCTAGGACGGGGGGACGCACAGATACGCAGTATTTT CSARTGGRTDTQYF